Detailed here is one TCR beta chain. As yet, its antigen is unknown. The source of the sample is a study of cytomegalovirus exposure and HLA in healthy donors. Study results and limitations: Cytomegalovirus association was assigned to some 160 TCR beta chains. Earlier results showed most TCR beta V segments being productive about 90% or about 30% of the time. A later analysis found most CMV-associated TCR beta chains apparently HLA-restricted. A link between a missense DCLRE1C variant and TCR beta V- and J-gene trimming emerged from a later analysis.

Trimming took 0 bases from V and 7 from J, leaving 8 bases between them. CDR1 LGHNA and CDR2 YSLEER come from the germline V gene. The CDR3 has 13 amino acids. The study ran its PCR with 60 Vbeta and 13 Jbeta primers. The repertoire was sequenced with immunoSEQ multiplex PCR; TCRdb's copy has only in-frame clones and lacks some. Of 130,000 to 150,000 clones in the sample, 70% to 85% were seen once. The specimen sequenced was PBMCs. This sequence was found in a man between 40 and 49 years old in good health and CMV-seropositive. The J gene is TRBJ2-3, the V gene TRBV4-3; perhaps TRBD2 as D (5 bases). CDR3 sequence reads: CASSQDRGNTQYF. CDR3 nucleotides: TGCGCCAGCAGCCAAGATCGGGGAAATACGCAGTATTTT.